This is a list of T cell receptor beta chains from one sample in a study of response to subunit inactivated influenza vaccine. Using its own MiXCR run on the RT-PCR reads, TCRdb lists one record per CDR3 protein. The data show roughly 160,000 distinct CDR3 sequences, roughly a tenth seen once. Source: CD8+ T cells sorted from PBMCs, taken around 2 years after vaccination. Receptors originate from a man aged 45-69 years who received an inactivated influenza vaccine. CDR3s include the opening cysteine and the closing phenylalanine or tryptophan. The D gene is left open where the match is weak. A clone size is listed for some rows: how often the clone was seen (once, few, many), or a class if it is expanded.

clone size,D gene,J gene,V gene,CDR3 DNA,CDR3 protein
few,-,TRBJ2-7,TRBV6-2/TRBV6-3,TGTGCCAGCAGCCCCCGACTTAGCAGGGACGAGCAGTACTTC,CASSPRLSRDEQYF
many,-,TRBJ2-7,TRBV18,TGTGCCAGCCGGCCCCCGGAAGGGTACGAGCAGTACTTC,CASRPPEGYEQYF
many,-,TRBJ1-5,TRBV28,TGTGCCAGCAGTTCGCTTGACATTAGCAATCAGCCCCAGCATTTT,CASSSLDISNQPQHF
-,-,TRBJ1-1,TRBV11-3,TGTGCCAGCAGCCCCGGGAGGTACACTGAAGCTTTCTTT,CASSPGRYTEAFF
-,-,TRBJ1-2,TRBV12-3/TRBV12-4,TGTGCCAGCAGTTTAACCCGGCTATCCTATGGCTACACCTTC,CASSLTRLSYGYTF
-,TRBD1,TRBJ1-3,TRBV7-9,TGTGCCAGCAGGGGGACAGCCGGAGACTCTGGAAACACCATATATTTT,CASRGTAGDSGNTIYF
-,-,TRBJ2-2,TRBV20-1,TGCAGTGCTAGAAGTACTTGGGGGGAGCTGTTTTTT,CSARSTWGELFF
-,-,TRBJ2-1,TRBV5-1,TGCGCCAGCAGCTTGGCCACACTGGGCAATGAGCAGTTCTTC,CASSLATLGNEQFF
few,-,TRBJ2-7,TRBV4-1,TGCGCCAGCAGCCAATGGCAGTTCTACGAGCAGTACTTC,CASSQWQFYEQYF
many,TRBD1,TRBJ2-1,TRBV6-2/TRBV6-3,TGTGCCAGCAGTCTACGACAGGGGATCGGCTCCTACAATGAGCAGTTCTTC,CASSLRQGIGSYNEQFF
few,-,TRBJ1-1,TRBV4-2,TGTGCCAGCAGACGCAGGGAGAACACTGAAGCTTTCTTT,CASRRRENTEAFF
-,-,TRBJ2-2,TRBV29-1,TGCAGCTCAGGGACGAACACCGGGGAGCTGTTTTTT,CSSGTNTGELFF
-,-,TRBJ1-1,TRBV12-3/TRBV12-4,TGTGCCAGCAGTTTTGAGGGTAAAACTGAAGCTTTCTTT,CASSFEGKTEAFF
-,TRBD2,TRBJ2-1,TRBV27,TGTGCCAGCAGTACCGGGACTAGGGGAATCAATGAGCAGTTCTTC,CASSTGTRGINEQFF
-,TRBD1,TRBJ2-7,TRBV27,TGTGCCAGCAGCTTGGGACAGAATATTTACGAGCAGTACTTC,CASSLGQNIYEQYF
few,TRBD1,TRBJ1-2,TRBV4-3,TGCGCCAGCAGCCAAGATCTTAGAGGGGGCGTCGATGGCTACACCTTC,CASSQDLRGGVDGYTF
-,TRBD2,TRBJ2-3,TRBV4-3,TGCGCCAGCAGCCAAGAGAGGCGGGGGGGCACAGATACGCAGTATTTT,CASSQERRGGTDTQYF
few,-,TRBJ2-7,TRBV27,TGTGCCAGCAGTTTAGGACGGGCCCTTTGGTACGAGCAGTACTTC,CASSLGRALWYEQYF
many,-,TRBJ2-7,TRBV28,TGTGCCAGCAGTACATCTTACGGCCCCCGGACTGACGAGCAGTACTTC,CASSTSYGPRTDEQYF
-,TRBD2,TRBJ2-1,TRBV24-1,TGTGCCACCAGTGATTTGGGAGCGGGAGCACCCAATGAGCAGTTCTTC,CATSDLGAGAPNEQFF
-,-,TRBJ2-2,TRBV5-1,TGCGCCAGCAGAGGGACCACCACCGGGGAGCTGTTTTTT,CASRGTTTGELFF
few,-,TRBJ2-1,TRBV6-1,TGTGCCAGCAGCCTAAGAAATCTGGGGGGCCTAGGCAATGAGCAGTTCTTC,CASSLRNLGGLGNEQFF
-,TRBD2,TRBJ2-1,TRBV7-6,TGTGCCAGCAGCCCCCGCCCAGGGACTAGCACTGAGCAGTTCTTC,CASSPRPGTSTEQFF
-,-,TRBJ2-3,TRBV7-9,TGTGCCAGCAGCTCCCGGGACGGCAGCACAGATACGCAGTATTTT,CASSSRDGSTDTQYF
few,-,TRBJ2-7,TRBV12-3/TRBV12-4,TGTGCCAGCAGTTTTGGGATCAAGAATCCCTACGAGCAGTACTTC,CASSFGIKNPYEQYF
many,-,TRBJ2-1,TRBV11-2,TGTGCCAGCAGCTCCACAGTTGCGGATTCCAATGAGCAGTTCTTC,CASSSTVADSNEQFF
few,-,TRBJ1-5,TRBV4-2,TGTGCCAGCAGCCAAGAATGGACATACTATAATCAGCCCCAGCATTTT,CASSQEWTYYNQPQHF
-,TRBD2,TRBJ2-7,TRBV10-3,TGTGCCATCAGTACCTCCGGGACTAGCGGCTCCTACGAGCAGTACTTC,CAISTSGTSGSYEQYF
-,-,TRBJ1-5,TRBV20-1,TGCAGTACTAGAGCTACGGACCCAACCTGGAATCAGCCCCAGCATTTT,CSTRATDPTWNQPQHF
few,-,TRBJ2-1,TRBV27,TGTGCCAGCAGTTTACTAGCCGGTGAGCAGTTCTTC,CASSLLAGEQFF
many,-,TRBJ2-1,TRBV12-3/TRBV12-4,TGTGCCAGCAGCCCGGGACCAACAGAGGGGCAGTTCTTC,CASSPGPTEGQFF
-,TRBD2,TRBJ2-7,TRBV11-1,TGTGCCAGCAGCGCTCGGACTAGCTCCTACGAGCAGTACTTC,CASSARTSSYEQYF
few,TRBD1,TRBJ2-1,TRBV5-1,TGCGCCAGCAGCTTGGCAACCGGGACAGGGTTATATGAGCAGTTCTTC,CASSLATGTGLYEQFF
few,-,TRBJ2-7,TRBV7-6,TGTGCCAGCAGCAAGGGCATTTTCGACGAGCAGTACTTC,CASSKGIFDEQYF
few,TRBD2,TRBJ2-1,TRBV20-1,TGCAGTGCTAGAAGTAGCGGGAGGCACAATGAGCAGTTCTTC,CSARSSGRHNEQFF
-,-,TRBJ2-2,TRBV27,TGTGCCAGCAGTTTGATACCCCAAACCGGGGAGCTGTTTTTT,CASSLIPQTGELFF
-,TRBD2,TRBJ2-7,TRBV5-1,TGCGCCAGCAGCATAACTAGCGGGGGGGCCTCCTACGAGCAGTACTTC,CASSITSGGASYEQYF
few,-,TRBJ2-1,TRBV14,TGTGCCAGCAGCCAGCCGAGGTATGAGCAGTTCTTC,CASSQPRYEQFF
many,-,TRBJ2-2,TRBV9,TGTGCCAGCAGCGGGTCGGGAGCGGAAAACACCGGGGAGCTGTTTTTT,CASSGSGAENTGELFF
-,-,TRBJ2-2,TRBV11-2,TGTGCCAGCAGCTTAGGTCACGGGGAGCTGTTTTTT,CASSLGHGELFF
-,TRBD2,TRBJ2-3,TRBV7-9,TGTGCCAGCAGCAAACAGACTAGCGGGGGCGCAGATACGCAGTATTTT,CASSKQTSGGADTQYF
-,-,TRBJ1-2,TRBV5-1,TGCGCCAGCAGCTTGCGTATTGGGGGATTGGATGGCTACACCTTC,CASSLRIGGLDGYTF
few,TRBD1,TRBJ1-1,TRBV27,TGTGCCAGCAGTCCGGGACAGGGGATCACTGAAGCTTTCTTT,CASSPGQGITEAFF
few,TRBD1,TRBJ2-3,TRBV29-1,TGCAGCGTTCCTCAGGAACAGGGGTGGAATACGCAGTATTTT,CSVPQEQGWNTQYF
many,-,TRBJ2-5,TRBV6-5,TGTGCCAGCAGTTACTTTCCAAAAGGCCCGCAAAAAGAGACCCAGTACTTC,CASSYFPKGPQKETQYF
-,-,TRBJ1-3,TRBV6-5,TGTGCCAGCAGTTCCGGGGCTACTGGAAACACCATATATTTT,CASSSGATGNTIYF
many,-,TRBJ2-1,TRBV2,TGTGCCAGCAGTGGATCAGGGGTCTACTCCTACAATGAGCAGTTCTTC,CASSGSGVYSYNEQFF
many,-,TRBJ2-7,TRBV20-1,TGCAGTGCTAGAGGGCCCGCGGCCTACGAGCAGTACTTC,CSARGPAAYEQYF
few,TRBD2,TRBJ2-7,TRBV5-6,TGTGCCAGCAGCTCGGGACTAGCGGTCTACGAGCAGTACTTC,CASSSGLAVYEQYF
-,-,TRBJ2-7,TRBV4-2,TGTGCCAGCAGCCAAGGGAGGGCGATCTCCTACGAGCAGTACTTC,CASSQGRAISYEQYF
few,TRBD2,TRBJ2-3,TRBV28,TGTGCCAGCAGTTTAGGGGAGACTAGCGGGACAGATACGCAGTATTTT,CASSLGETSGTDTQYF
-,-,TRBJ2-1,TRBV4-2,TGTGCCAGCAGCCAACGGGGGCACGACTCCTACAATGAGCAGTTCTTC,CASSQRGHDSYNEQFF
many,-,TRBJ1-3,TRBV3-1,TGTGCCAGCAGCCAAGTGCACAGCTACTCTGGAAACACCATATATTTT,CASSQVHSYSGNTIYF
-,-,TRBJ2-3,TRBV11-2,TGTGCCAGCAGCCCCGGGACTCCAACCACAGATACGCAGTATTTT,CASSPGTPTTDTQYF
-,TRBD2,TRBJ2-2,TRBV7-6,TGTGCCAGCAGCTCCCTTAGCGGGGGTGTTATCGGGGAGCTGTTTTTT,CASSSLSGGVIGELFF
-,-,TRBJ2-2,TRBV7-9,TGTGCCAGCAGCGCCCGACAGAACACCGGGGAGCTGTTTTTT,CASSARQNTGELFF
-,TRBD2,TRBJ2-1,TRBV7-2,TGTGCCAGCAGCTTAGCGACGGGGGGGCCCTTCAATGAGCAGTTCTTC,CASSLATGGPFNEQFF
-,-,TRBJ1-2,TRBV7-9,TGTGCCAGCAGCTTACTTGGAGGGGTCGCCACCTTC,CASSLLGGVATF
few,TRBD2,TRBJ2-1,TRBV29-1,TGCAGCGTTGTTAGCGGGGGTGCCAATGAGCAGTTCTTC,CSVVSGGANEQFF
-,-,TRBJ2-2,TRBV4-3,TGCGCCAGCAGCCAGGAACGGATCGCGAACACCGGGGAGCTGTTTTTT,CASSQERIANTGELFF